Listed below are T cell receptor beta chains from one sample, sequenced in a study of memory CD4+ T cells and cytomegalovirus serostatus. Only in-frame clones appear in the TCRdb table, and some are missing; sequencing was by immunoSEQ multiplex PCR. The data show about 92,000 clones, 75% to 85% seen once. The source material was memory CD4+ T cells from blood. These receptors were obtained from an adult in good health and CMV-seropositive. Both conserved end residues are part of each CDR3. D genes are given only for firm matches. Some rows mark clone size as missing; the rest say once, few, many or name a class of expanded clone.

.	few	TRBV6-5	TRBJ2-7	CASSYSSTRSYEQYF	TGTGCCAGCAGTTACTCGAGTACGAGATCCTACGAGCAGTACTTC
TRBD1	.	TRBV6-1	TRBJ2-1	CASSGSGTGKNEQFF	TGTGCCAGCAGTGGATCCGGGACAGGAAAAAATGAGCAGTTCTTC
.	.	TRBV7-8	TRBJ2-3	CASSLRPTVSYSTDTQYF	TGTGCCAGCAGCTTACGTCCCACCGTTTCGTATAGCACAGATACGCAGTATTTT
TRBD2	.	TRBV14	TRBJ2-1	CASSRMGLGEPNEQFF	TGTGCCAGCAGCCGAATGGGACTAGGAGAACCCAATGAGCAGTTCTTC
.	.	TRBV7-9	TRBJ1-1	CASSRDTNTEAFF	TGTGCCAGCAGCCGGGACACGAACACTGAAGCTTTCTTT
.	.	TRBV19	TRBJ1-1	CASRGASAGGPEAFF	TGTGCCAGTCGGGGGGCCAGCGCTGGAGGGCCTGAAGCTTTCTTT
.	.	TRBV2	TRBJ2-2	CASRVGAGTGELFF	TGTGCCAGCAGAGTAGGGGCGGGCACCGGGGAGCTGTTTTTT
.	many	TRBV7-6	TRBJ1-1	CASSITLNTEAFF	TGTGCCAGCAGCATTACCTTGAACACTGAAGCTTTCTTT
.	few	TRBV9	TRBJ1-2	CASSVDEGSYGYTF	TGTGCCAGCAGCGTAGACGAGGGGAGTTATGGCTACACCTTC
TRBD1	.	TRBV28	TRBJ2-3	CASGRTGGGSTDTQYF	TGTGCCAGCGGGCGGACAGGGGGCGGAAGTACAGATACGCAGTATTTT
.	.	TRBV28	TRBJ2-7	CASRVSEGDTYEQYF	TGTGCCAGCAGAGTATCAGAAGGGGATACCTACGAGCAGTACTTC
.	once	TRBV20-1	TRBJ2-7	CSVQWRDEQYF	TGCAGTGTTCAGTGGAGGGACGAGCAGTACTTC
TRBD1	.	TRBV15	TRBJ1-3	CATSRGPGQGGNTIYF	TGTGCCACCAGCAGAGGACCGGGACAGGGTGGAAACACCATATATTTT
TRBD1	.	TRBV5-1	TRBJ1-1	CASSLDRGPNTEAFF	TGCGCCAGCAGCTTGGACAGGGGCCCTAACACTGAAGCTTTCTTT
.	many	TRBV2	TRBJ2-7	CASSVLGEGYEQYF	TGTGCCAGCAGTGTCTTGGGGGAAGGCTACGAGCAGTACTTC
.	.	TRBV18	TRBJ2-7	CASSHPGSYSYEQYF	TGTGCCAGCTCCCACCCAGGGAGTTACTCCTACGAGCAGTACTTC
.	.	TRBV18	TRBJ2-1	CASSPGGALHNEQFF	TGTGCCAGCTCACCAGGGGGAGCGTTACACAATGAGCAGTTCTTC
.	.	TRBV6-1	TRBJ2-7	CASSKGDVPGEQYF	TGTGCCAGCAGTAAAGGGGACGTTCCCGGGGAGCAGTACTTC
.	.	TRBV6-5	TRBJ1-5	CASSLDSINQPQHF	TGTGCCAGCAGTTTGGACAGTATTAATCAGCCCCAGCATTTT
.	.	TRBV2	TRBJ2-1	CASSVEGDNEQFF	TGTGCCAGCAGTGTCGAGGGGGACAATGAGCAGTTCTTC
.	few	TRBV6-5	TRBJ1-1	CASSYLSYTEAFF	TGTGCCAGCAGTTACCTCAGTTACACTGAAGCTTTCTTT